The 18 T cell receptor beta chains listed next were all sequenced from one sample in a study of T cell changes during pregnancy in multiple sclerosis. This table comes from immunoSEQ multiplex PCR, and its TCRdb copy is limited to in-frame clones, with some not included. Here the sample spans roughly 49,000 clones, 85% to 95% being singletons. This specimen consisted of CD4+ T cells from peripheral blood mononuclear cells, obtained in the second trimester of pregnancy. The receptors derive from a female donor in good health, enrolled as a control in a pregnancy study.

The chain joins TRBV6-1 to TRBJ2-5, with 7 bases aligning to TRBD1. J gave up 5 bases and V 5 bases, and 5 bases lay outside the gene matches. The CDR3 is 13 residues long. Germline lookup yields CDR1 MNHNS and CDR2 SASEGT. The CDR3 DNA is TGTGCCAGCAGTAGACAGGGTAGGGAGACCCAGTACTTC. Translation gives CASSRQGRETQYF.

J is TRBJ2-3 and V is TRBV10-3; D may be TRBD2 (5 bases). The CDR3 contains 14 residues. The V end lost 7 bases, the J end lost 0 bases, and 11 bases lay between the germline ends. Germline CDR1 reads ENHRY; CDR2 reads SYGVKD. The CDR3 DNA follows: TGTGCCATCAACTCGAGGACTAGCACAGATACGCAGTATTTT. Translating it yields CAINSRTSTDTQYF.

J is TRBJ2-2 and V is TRBV9, with 7 bases lining up with TRBD1. The CDR3 covers 15 residues. Germline CDR1 reads SGDLS; CDR2 reads YYNGEE. V was clipped by 0 bases and J by 5 bases; unmatched bases: 4. CDR3 sequence reads: CASSVEGADTGELFF. CDR3 DNA sequence: TGTGCCAGCAGCGTAGAGGGGGCCGATACCGGGGAGCTGTTTTTT. Looking up the rest from reference TRBV9 and TRBJ2-2 gives the full variable domain: DSGVTQTPKHLITATGQRVTLRCSPRSGDLSVYWYQQSLDQGLQFLIQYYNGEERAKGNILERFSAQQFPDLHSELNLSSLELGDSALYFCASSVEGADTGELFFGEGSRLTVL.

This clone has just one count. The genes are TRBV6-5 and TRBJ2-7; D gene uncertain. Germline lookup yields CDR1 MNHEY and CDR2 SVGAGI. This CDR3 spans 13 amino acids. Trimming pared 3 bases from V and 7 bases from J, leaving 13 bases between. CDR3 in amino acids: CASSYRASEEQYF. The CDR3 DNA reads as TGTGCCAGCAGTTATCGAGCTTCTGAAGAGCAGTACTTC.

The chain employs TRBV5-4 and TRBJ2-7; 13 bases match TRBD2. The CDR3 runs to 19 residues. In germline, CDR1 is SGHNT, CDR2 YYREEE (reference sequence). The V segment lost 0 bases and the J segment 1 base; nucleotides outside the gene matches: 10. CDR3 amino acids: CASSLGLTGTSGVSYEQYF. The CDR3 DNA is TGTGCCAGCAGCTTGGGGCTTACCGGGACTAGCGGGGTTTCCTACGAGCAGTACTTC.

This sequence joins TRBV5-6 and TRBJ2-3; 13 nucleotides align to TRBD2. The germline V gene encodes CDR1 SGHDT and CDR2 YYEEEE. The CDR3 is 19 amino acids. V gave up 2 bases and J gave up 3 bases; unmatched junction bases: 12. The CDR3 loop is CASSFQPGLAGMSTDTQYF. CDR3 coding DNA: TGTGCCAGCAGCTTCCAACCGGGACTAGCGGGGATGTCAACAGATACGCAGTATTTT.

V and J are TRBV14 and TRBJ2-7, with no clear D. The CDR3 length is 14 residues. Per the germline V gene, CDR1 is SGHDN and CDR2 is FVKESK. Trimming took 0 bases from V and 0 from J, leaving 6 bases between them. The CDR3 reads CASSQDQASYEQYF. Here the CDR3 DNA reads TGTGCCAGCAGCCAAGATCAGGCCTCCTACGAGCAGTACTTC.

The gene calls are TRBV7-9 and TRBJ1-4; D may be TRBD1 (6 bases). Trimming removed 5 bases at V and 6 bases at J, with 13 bases between. Germline V gene data show CDR1 as SEHNR and CDR2 as FQNEAQ (reference sequence). The CDR3 contains 14 residues. The CDR3 sequence: CASSPRGADEKLFF. The CDR3 DNA sequence: TGTGCCAGCAGCCCCAGGGGCGCCGATGAAAAACTGTTTTTT.

The chain employs TRBV4-3 and TRBJ2-3; perhaps TRBD2 as D (6 bases). Trimming cost V 1 base and J 2 bases, with 13 bases left between them. Germline CDR1 and CDR2: LGHNA and YSLEER. CDR3 length: 16 amino acids. CDR3 coding DNA: TGCGCCAGCAGCCAAGTTCGGGAGCGCTCCACAGATACGCAGTATTTT. Amino acid sequence: CASSQVRERSTDTQYF.

The CDR3 is CASSQDRTSDTIYF. For the CDR3, the DNA is TGCGCCAGCAGCCAAGATAGAACGTCGGACACCATATATTTT. V is TRBV4-1 and J is TRBJ1-3, with D hard to call. The germline V and J ends were trimmed by 0 bases and 8 bases, with 11 bases remaining between them. The CDR3 has 14 amino acids. Per the germline V gene, CDR1 is MGHRA and CDR2 is YSYEKL.

The gene calls are TRBV5-6 and TRBJ1-2, with 7 bases fitting TRBD1. Germline lookup yields CDR1 SGHDT and CDR2 YYEEEE. There are 15 residues in the CDR3. V was pared by 0 bases and J by 7 bases, with 9 bases of the junction left unmatched. The CDR3 protein is CASSLGLEGAGGYTF. The CDR3 DNA follows: TGTGCCAGCAGCTTGGGATTAGAGGGGGCGGGTGGCTACACCTTC.

The J gene is TRBJ2-3, the V gene TRBV10-2; 8 bases align to TRBD2. The J segment lost 0 bases and the V segment lost 3 bases, leaving 2 bases of the junction unmatched. There are 15 residues in the CDR3. CDR1 is WSHSY, CDR2 SAAADI, per germline. CDR3 in amino acids: CASSDLAGSTDTQYF. In DNA form, the CDR3 reads TGCGCCAGCAGTGATTTAGCGGGGAGCACAGATACGCAGTATTTT.

This rearrangement joins TRBV6-5 to TRBJ1-2; no firm D call. The CDR3 spans 13 residues. Germline lookup yields CDR1 MNHEY and CDR2 SVGAGI. V was pared by 4 bases and J by 6 bases, with 12 bases between. CDR3 DNA sequence: TGTGCCAGCAGTTCCGCGGGATCCAATGGCTACACCTTC. This codes for CASSSAGSNGYTF.

This chain links TRBV6-6 with TRBJ2-2; no definite D call. Trimming removed 7 bases from V and 2 bases from J, with 8 bases in between. In germline, CDR1 is MNHNY, CDR2 SVGAGI (reference sequence). The CDR3 runs 13 residues. The CDR3 nucleotides read TGTGCCAGCACCGAGTTTAACACCGGGGAGCTGTTTTTT. Encoded protein: CASTEFNTGELFF.

The chain carries TRBV11-2 and TRBJ2-3; tentative D call: TRBD1 (6 bases). Germline CDR1 and CDR2: SGHAT and FQNNGV. This CDR3 is built from 15 residues. V was cut by 5 bases and J by 4 bases, with 16 bases left in between. CDR3 protein: CASSITGSDSDTQYF. The CDR3 nucleotides are TGTGCCAGCAGCATTACAGGGAGTGATTCAGATACGCAGTATTTT.

The chain uses TRBV6-5 and TRBJ1-2; D remains unclear. The germline CDR1 and CDR2 sequences are MNHEY and SVGAGI. V lost 0 bases and J lost 2, with 4 bases in between. The CDR3 loop spans 13 amino acids. CDR3 bases: TGTGCCAGCAGTTACTCTCCGAACTATGGCTACACCTTC. This codes for CASSYSPNYGYTF.

This chain uses TRBV9 with TRBJ2-7; 8 nucleotides align to TRBD2. Trimming cost V 0 bases and J 6 bases; bases outside gene matches: 5. Per germline, CDR1 SGDLS and CDR2 YYNGEE. The CDR3 is 14 residues long. Here the CDR3 DNA reads TGTGCCAGCAGCGTAGCAGGACTAGCTTTCGAGCAGTACTTC. Its protein product is CASSVAGLAFEQYF.

The gene calls are TRBV11-3 and TRBJ1-1, with TRBD1 matching over 8 bases. There are 13 residues in the CDR3. V lost 7 bases, J lost 5 bases, and 6 bases stayed unmatched. CDR1 and CDR2 from the germline V gene are SGHNT and YENEEA. The CDR3 coding sequence is TGTGCCAGCACCCTTCACAGGGGGACTGAAGCTTTCTTT. Translating gives CASTLHRGTEAFF.